The next 23 T cell receptor beta chains were all read from a single sample in a study of T cell clonality in common variable immunodeficiency. The method was immunoSEQ multiplex PCR; TCRdb's version includes in-frame clones alone and lacks a portion of them. The record shows under 50,000 clones for this sample, with no singletons present. Sequenced sample: peripheral blood mononuclear cells. These receptors were taken from a person aged 18-70 years in good health.

This clone was recorded many times. The CDR3 end is not reached by the read, which stops 3 residues before it; the germline J gene fills it in. This chain links TRBV10-3 with TRBJ2-7; D gene ambiguous. This CDR3 is 14 amino acids long. V shed 3 bases and J shed 0 bases, with 9 bases lying between them. Per germline, CDR1 ENHRY and CDR2 SYGVKD. CDR3 loop: CAISDPEASYEQYF. Incomplete CDR3 DNA: TGTGCCATCAGTGATCCCGAGGCCTCCTACGAG.

This clone has a count of ten or more. The sequenced CDR3 bases are TGTGCCATCAGTGAGGCCAACATGGGAGGGGATGGC. This gives the protein CAISEANMGGDG. The entire CDR3 sequence reads CAISEANMGGDGYTF. The chain links TRBV10-3 to TRBJ1-2, with TRBD1 as a possible D gene (5 bases). Coverage ceases 3 residues before the CDR3 finishes, and the germline J gene fills in the end. Trimming removed 2 bases from V and 6 bases from J, with 16 bases in between. CDR1 ENHRY and CDR2 SYGVKD come from the germline V gene. CDR3 length equals 15 residues.

Many counts were recorded for this clone. The CDR3 extends 3 residues past the end of the read, so its final part is completed from the germline J gene. The V gene is TRBV2, the J gene TRBJ2-7; D uncertain. This CDR3 is 15 amino acids long. Germline lookup yields CDR1 SNHLY and CDR2 FYNNEI. The ends were cut back, 2 bases at V and 4 bases at J, with 15 bases in the middle. The CDR3 loop is CASSEQALVGYEQYF. The part of the CDR3 DNA that was read is TGTGCCAGCAGTGAACAAGCCCTGGTAGGGTACGAG.

This clone is labeled as medium-sized. The CDR3: CASSYGAANYEQYF. CDR3 DNA, as far as it was read: TGTGCCAGCAGTTACGGGGCAGCGAACTACGAG. V and J are TRBV6-2 or TRBV6-3 and TRBJ2-7, with D perhaps TRBD1 (5 bases). The sequenced fragment ends 3 residues before the CDR3 boundary, so the rest is inferred from the germline J gene. Per the germline V gene, CDR1 is MNHEY and CDR2 is SVGEGT. The CDR3 runs to 14 residues. The germline V and J ends were trimmed by 2 bases and 3 bases, with 11 bases remaining between them.

This clone was seen ten or more times. The read ends 3 residues shy of where the CDR3 ends; the end is completed using the germline J gene. This chain links TRBV5-1 with TRBJ2-5; weak D call: TRBD2 (6 bases). The germline V gene has CDR1 SGHRS and CDR2 YFSETQ. Trimming shortened V by 1 base and J by 4 bases, and 11 bases separated the two germline ends. CDR3 size: 14 residues. The covered CDR3 bases are TGCGCCAGCAGCTTGCGGGGGATGGGAGAGACC. Protein sequence: CASSLRGMGET. The complete CDR3 reads CASSLRGMGETQYF.

Ten or more counts support this clone. The read halts 3 residues ahead of the CDR3 end, with the missing end drawn from the germline J gene. This chain connects TRBV9 to TRBJ2-5; 7 bases are a match to TRBD2. The CDR3 length is 14 residues. CDR1 is SGDLS, CDR2 YYNGEE, per germline. V gave up 4 bases and J gave up 4 bases; unmatched junction bases: 7. The DNA read from the CDR3 is TGTGCCAGCAGCCCTGGGGGGGTGGTAGAGACC. It translates to CASSPGGVVET. The CDR3 in its entirety is CASSPGGVVETQYF.

This clone was seen many times. The read comes to an end 3 residues before the CDR3 does, leaving the germline J gene to fill in the end. This chain connects TRBV15 to TRBJ1-3; 9 nucleotides match TRBD1. The ends lost 6 bases at V and 2 bases at J; junction bases unmatched: 5. CDR1 and CDR2 (germline): LNHNV, YYDKDF (reference sequence). The CDR3 totals 15 residues. Here the CDR3 reads CATRRDRATGNTIYF. The covered CDR3 bases are TGTGCCACCAGAAGGGACAGGGCAACTGGAAACACC. The full variable domain, its missing parts supplied by reference TRBV15 and TRBJ1-3, is DAMVIQNPRYQVTQFGKPVTLSCSQTLNHNVMYWYQQKSSQAPKLLFHYYDKDFNNEADTPDNFQSRRPNTSFCFLDIRSPGLGDTAMYLCATRRDRATGNTIYFGEGSWLTVV.

This clone was recorded many times. The read terminates 3 residues ahead of where the CDR3 ends, so the germline J gene completes it. This chain connects TRBV20-1 to TRBJ2-3; D remains unclear. This CDR3 contains 16 residues. CDR1 is DFQATT, CDR2 SNEGSKA, per germline (reference sequence). CDR3: CSARDPQVPGMETQYF. The covered CDR3 bases are TGCAGTGCTAGAGACCCTCAGGTTCCTGGAATGGAGACG.

This clone was recorded at least ten times. Sequencing ends 3 residues short of the CDR3 end; the germline J gene provides the rest. This chain joins TRBV14 and TRBJ2-1; 7 bases are shared with TRBD2. The junction had 15 bases not matched to a gene; V was cut back by 4 bases and J by 9 bases. The CDR3 is 16 residues long. Germline assignment: CDR1 SGHDN and CDR2 FVKESK. The part of the CDR3 DNA that was read is TGTGCCAGCAGCCGGGGGGATCTGCGGGAGAAAAGTGAG. As protein: CASSRGDLREKSE. The entire CDR3 sequence reads CASSRGDLREKSEQFF.

This clone has ten or more counts. Read data end 3 residues before the CDR3 end; the end is taken from the germline J gene. The chain joins TRBV9 to TRBJ2-3; D is uncertain. CDR1 and CDR2 from the germline V gene are SGDLS and YYNGEE. Trimming took 2 bases from V and 2 from J, leaving 6 bases between them. CDR3 length: 13 amino acids. The CDR3 region is CASSVRLTDTQYF. CDR3 DNA (partial): TGTGCCAGCAGCGTTAGACTCACAGATACG. Drawing the rest from reference TRBV9 and TRBJ2-3, the complete variable domain is DSGVTQTPKHLITATGQRVTLRCSPRSGDLSVYWYQQSLDQGLQFLIQYYNGEERAKGNILERFSAQQFPDLHSELNLSSLELGDSALYFCASSVRLTDTQYFGPGTRLTVL.

This clone was seen many times. The read ends 3 residues early relative to the CDR3; the germline J gene fills the gap. The same CDR3 arises from other DNA sequences in this sample as well. V is TRBV5-4 and J is TRBJ1-1; D is unresolved. Germline V gives CDR1 SGHNT, CDR2 YYREEE (reference sequence). The CDR3 totals 13 residues. The V and J ends lost 1 base and 2 bases respectively, with 6 bases between them. The CDR3 is CASSLTGNTEAFF. CDR3 bases read: TGTGCCAGCAGCTTGACGGGTAACACTGAA.

This clone was detected a few times. The read ends 3 residues shy of where the CDR3 ends; the end is completed using the germline J gene. This chain joins TRBV18 and TRBJ2-5; 13 bases map to TRBD2. This CDR3 spans 16 amino acids. V was pared by 4 bases and J by 2 bases, with 4 bases of the junction left unmatched. In germline, CDR1 is KGHSH, CDR2 LQKENI. CDR3 in amino acids: CASSLWTSGGQETQYF. Partial CDR3 DNA: TGTGCCAGCTCACTTTGGACTAGCGGGGGACAAGAGACC.

This clone showed up many times. Read data end 3 residues before the CDR3 end; the end is taken from the germline J gene. The rearrangement uses TRBV10-3 and TRBJ1-4; 7 bases are a match to TRBD1. The CDR3 length is 13 residues. V lost 4 bases, J lost 10 bases, and 6 bases stayed unmatched. CDR1 and CDR2 (germline): ENHRY, SYGVKD. The CDR3 reads CAISGDQGVKLFF. CDR3 DNA (partial): TGTGCCATCAGTGGGGACCAGGGGGTAAAA.

The table lists this clone with many counts. With the read ending 3 residues before the CDR3 end, the germline J gene is used to fill in that end. The V call is TRBV7-6, the J call TRBJ2-7; TRBD1 matches 9 bases. In germline, CDR1 is SGHVS, CDR2 FNYEAQ. Unmatched junction bases numbered 7, after V lost 4 bases and J lost 6 bases. This CDR3 contains 14 residues. CDR3 protein: CASSSGTGMGEQYF. The part of the CDR3 DNA that was read is TGTGCCAGCAGCTCGGGGACAGGGATGGGCGAG.

At least ten counts were recorded for this clone. The read finishes 3 residues shy of the CDR3 end, and the germline J gene is used to complete it. The V gene is TRBV19, the J gene TRBJ2-3; possibly TRBD1 for D (6 bases). Germline CDR1 LNHDA, CDR2 SQIVND (reference sequence). The CDR3 extends over 14 amino acids. Trimming cost V 3 bases and J 5 bases, with 12 bases left between them. The CDR3 loop is CASSISGVGDTQYF. The sequenced CDR3 bases are TGTGCCAGTAGTATTTCAGGGGTGGGAGATACG.

This clone was recorded many times. The CDR3 is cut off 3 residues early in the read; its end comes from the germline J gene. This chain joins TRBV6-2 or TRBV6-3 and TRBJ1-2; 9 bases fit TRBD1. The germline CDR1 and CDR2 sequences are MNHEY and SVGEGT. The ends lost 6 bases at V and 7 bases at J; junction bases unmatched: 9. The CDR3 loop spans 14 amino acids. CDR3 sequence reads: CASSHARDRAGYTF. The CDR3 DNA, read in part, is TGTGCCAGCAGCCATGCACGGGACAGGGCTGGC.

The table lists this clone with many counts. From the germline J gene comes the end of the CDR3, since the read stops 3 residues before it. The chain carries TRBV10-3 and TRBJ1-1; D is uncertain. This CDR3 is built from 11 residues. Germline CDR1 ENHRY, CDR2 SYGVKD. V was pared by 3 bases and J by 6 bases, with 5 bases between. The CDR3 spells CAISDSSEAFF. Partial CDR3 DNA: TGTGCCATCAGTGATTCCTCTGAA.

This clone was observed at least ten times. The read ends 3 residues early relative to the CDR3; the germline J gene fills the gap. The chain combines TRBV12-3 or TRBV12-4 with TRBJ1-1; D call uncertain. Trimming removed 6 bases from V and 0 bases from J, with 8 bases in between. This CDR3 is 13 amino acids long. The CDR3 bases that were read are TGTGCCAGCAGCCCCATTCTGAACACTGAA. This gives the protein CASSPILNTE. The CDR3 reads in full as CASSPILNTEAFF.

This clone was seen at least ten times. With the read ending 3 residues before the CDR3 end, the germline J gene is used to fill in that end. The rearrangement links TRBV6-2 or TRBV6-3 to TRBJ2-7, with 11 bases that match TRBD2. The germline V gene encodes CDR1 MNHEY and CDR2 SVGEGT. V gave up 0 bases and J gave up 4 bases; unmatched junction bases: 5. CDR3 size: 16 residues. The CDR3 region is CASSYSMGLADYEQYF. CDR3 DNA, as far as it was read: TGTGCCAGCAGTTACTCGATGGGACTAGCGGATTACGAG.

This clone has ten or more counts. The read comes to an end 3 residues before the CDR3 does, leaving the germline J gene to fill in the end. The chain joins TRBV7-3 to TRBJ2-1; 9 bases are a match to TRBD2. The germline gives CDR1 SGHTA, CDR2 FQGTGA. Trimming took 1 base from V and 0 from J; bases not matched to a gene: 16. The CDR3 consists of 21 residues. Incomplete CDR3 DNA: TGTGCCAGCAGCTTAAGACGGGCTAGCGGGGCAGGAATTCGCTCCTACAATGAG. It codes for CASSLRRASGAGIRSYNE. From start to end, the CDR3 is CASSLRRASGAGIRSYNEQFF.

This clone was detected many times. The DNA ends 3 residues before the CDR3 does, and the rest of the CDR3 is filled in from the germline J gene. This chain links TRBV4-2 with TRBJ2-1, with 9 bases that match TRBD2. CDR3 length equals 17 residues. In germline, CDR1 is LGHNA, CDR2 YNFKEQ. J was trimmed by 7 bases and V by 3 bases; bases with no gene match: 13. CDR3 DNA, as far as it was read: TGTGCCAGCAGCCATCCTCTAGCGGGGAGGCGAGCGAATGAG. Its protein product is CASSHPLAGRRANE. From start to end, the CDR3 is CASSHPLAGRRANEQFF.

This clone occurred many times. With the read ending 3 residues before the CDR3 end, the germline J gene is used to fill in that end. The rearrangement joins TRBV29-1 to TRBJ2-1; 7 bases fit TRBD1. V gave up 8 bases and J gave up 7 bases; unmatched junction bases: 14. Germline CDR1 and CDR2: SQVTM and ANQGSEA. The CDR3 loop spans 14 amino acids. The CDR3 is CSTTGIQTTNEQFF. The sequenced CDR3 bases are TGCAGCACGACAGGGATTCAAACAACGAATGAG.

This clone was counted ten times or more. The CDR3 is cut off 3 residues early in the read; its end comes from the germline J gene. The J gene is TRBJ1-6, the V gene TRBV5-8; unclear D gene. V lost 0 bases, J lost 7 bases, and 11 bases lay in between. Germline V gene lookup returns CDR1 SGHTS and CDR2 YDEGEE. The CDR3 consists of 15 residues. The CDR3 reads CASSLEGRKNSPLHF. CDR3 bases read: TGTGCCAGCAGCTTGGAAGGCAGGAAGAATTCACCC.